This T cell receptor (beta chain) was captured by sequencing in a study of cytomegalovirus exposure and HLA in healthy donors. Study outcomes and limitations: A later analysis found that most CMV-associated TCR beta chains appeared HLA-restricted. Using the classifier, cytomegalovirus status was reportedly diagnosed with high specificity and sensitivity. Per published accounts, TCR beta sequences correctly predicted the HLA-A and HLA-B alleles of most subjects.

In germline, CDR1 is MNHEY, CDR2 SMNVEV (reference sequence). CDR3 length: 13 residues. With 8 bases removed from V and 3 bases from J, the gap between germline ends came to 13 bases. A word on this clone: Its antigen remains unidentified.

60 Vbeta and 13 Jbeta primers were used in PCR. Per the original data handling: Later analysis identified roughly 84 million unique TCR beta chains, some 10 million shared. The method was immunoSEQ multiplex PCR; TCRdb's version includes in-frame clones alone and lacks a portion of them. Clonal size and the V and J genes are those of that table, whereas D and trimming came from the DNA. The table has 150,000 to 170,000 clones, about 85% seen once. This rearrangement joins TRBV27 to TRBJ2-5; no reliable D call. The receptor was isolated from a young man in good health and CMV-seropositive. The specimen sequenced was PBMCs. The chain's CDR3 is CASGGPPEETQYF. The CDR3 coding sequence is TGTGCCAGCGGTGGGCCGCCAGAAGAGACCCAGTACTTC.